This T cell receptor (beta chain) was documented in a study of blood T cells in healthy people across ages. Regarding the study as a whole: Whereas aged donors had fewer naive CD4+ cells, long-lived donors had more of them and higher diversity.

As for this clonotype: Its antigen is not identified.

Germline V gene lookup returns CDR1 DFQATT and CDR2 SNEGSKA (reference sequence). The CDR3 runs to 14 residues. V gave up 8 bases and J gave up 4 bases, with 17 bases separating them. Together with a sample-barcoded 5' primer, a J-beta primer mix was included in a second PCR lasting roughly 6 to 12 cycles. MiXCR, run by TCRdb on the 5' RACE reads, gives a single entry per CDR3 protein. The repertoire holds over 700,000 distinct CDR3 sequences, with less than 70% as singletons. The specimen was blood. This chain uses TRBV20-1 with TRBJ1-4; no reliable D call. The receptor was derived from a man older than 75 in good health. CDR3 residues: CSTLKDGVNEKLFF. Here the CDR3 DNA reads TGCAGTACTTTGAAGGACGGAGTTAATGAAAAACTGTTTTTT.